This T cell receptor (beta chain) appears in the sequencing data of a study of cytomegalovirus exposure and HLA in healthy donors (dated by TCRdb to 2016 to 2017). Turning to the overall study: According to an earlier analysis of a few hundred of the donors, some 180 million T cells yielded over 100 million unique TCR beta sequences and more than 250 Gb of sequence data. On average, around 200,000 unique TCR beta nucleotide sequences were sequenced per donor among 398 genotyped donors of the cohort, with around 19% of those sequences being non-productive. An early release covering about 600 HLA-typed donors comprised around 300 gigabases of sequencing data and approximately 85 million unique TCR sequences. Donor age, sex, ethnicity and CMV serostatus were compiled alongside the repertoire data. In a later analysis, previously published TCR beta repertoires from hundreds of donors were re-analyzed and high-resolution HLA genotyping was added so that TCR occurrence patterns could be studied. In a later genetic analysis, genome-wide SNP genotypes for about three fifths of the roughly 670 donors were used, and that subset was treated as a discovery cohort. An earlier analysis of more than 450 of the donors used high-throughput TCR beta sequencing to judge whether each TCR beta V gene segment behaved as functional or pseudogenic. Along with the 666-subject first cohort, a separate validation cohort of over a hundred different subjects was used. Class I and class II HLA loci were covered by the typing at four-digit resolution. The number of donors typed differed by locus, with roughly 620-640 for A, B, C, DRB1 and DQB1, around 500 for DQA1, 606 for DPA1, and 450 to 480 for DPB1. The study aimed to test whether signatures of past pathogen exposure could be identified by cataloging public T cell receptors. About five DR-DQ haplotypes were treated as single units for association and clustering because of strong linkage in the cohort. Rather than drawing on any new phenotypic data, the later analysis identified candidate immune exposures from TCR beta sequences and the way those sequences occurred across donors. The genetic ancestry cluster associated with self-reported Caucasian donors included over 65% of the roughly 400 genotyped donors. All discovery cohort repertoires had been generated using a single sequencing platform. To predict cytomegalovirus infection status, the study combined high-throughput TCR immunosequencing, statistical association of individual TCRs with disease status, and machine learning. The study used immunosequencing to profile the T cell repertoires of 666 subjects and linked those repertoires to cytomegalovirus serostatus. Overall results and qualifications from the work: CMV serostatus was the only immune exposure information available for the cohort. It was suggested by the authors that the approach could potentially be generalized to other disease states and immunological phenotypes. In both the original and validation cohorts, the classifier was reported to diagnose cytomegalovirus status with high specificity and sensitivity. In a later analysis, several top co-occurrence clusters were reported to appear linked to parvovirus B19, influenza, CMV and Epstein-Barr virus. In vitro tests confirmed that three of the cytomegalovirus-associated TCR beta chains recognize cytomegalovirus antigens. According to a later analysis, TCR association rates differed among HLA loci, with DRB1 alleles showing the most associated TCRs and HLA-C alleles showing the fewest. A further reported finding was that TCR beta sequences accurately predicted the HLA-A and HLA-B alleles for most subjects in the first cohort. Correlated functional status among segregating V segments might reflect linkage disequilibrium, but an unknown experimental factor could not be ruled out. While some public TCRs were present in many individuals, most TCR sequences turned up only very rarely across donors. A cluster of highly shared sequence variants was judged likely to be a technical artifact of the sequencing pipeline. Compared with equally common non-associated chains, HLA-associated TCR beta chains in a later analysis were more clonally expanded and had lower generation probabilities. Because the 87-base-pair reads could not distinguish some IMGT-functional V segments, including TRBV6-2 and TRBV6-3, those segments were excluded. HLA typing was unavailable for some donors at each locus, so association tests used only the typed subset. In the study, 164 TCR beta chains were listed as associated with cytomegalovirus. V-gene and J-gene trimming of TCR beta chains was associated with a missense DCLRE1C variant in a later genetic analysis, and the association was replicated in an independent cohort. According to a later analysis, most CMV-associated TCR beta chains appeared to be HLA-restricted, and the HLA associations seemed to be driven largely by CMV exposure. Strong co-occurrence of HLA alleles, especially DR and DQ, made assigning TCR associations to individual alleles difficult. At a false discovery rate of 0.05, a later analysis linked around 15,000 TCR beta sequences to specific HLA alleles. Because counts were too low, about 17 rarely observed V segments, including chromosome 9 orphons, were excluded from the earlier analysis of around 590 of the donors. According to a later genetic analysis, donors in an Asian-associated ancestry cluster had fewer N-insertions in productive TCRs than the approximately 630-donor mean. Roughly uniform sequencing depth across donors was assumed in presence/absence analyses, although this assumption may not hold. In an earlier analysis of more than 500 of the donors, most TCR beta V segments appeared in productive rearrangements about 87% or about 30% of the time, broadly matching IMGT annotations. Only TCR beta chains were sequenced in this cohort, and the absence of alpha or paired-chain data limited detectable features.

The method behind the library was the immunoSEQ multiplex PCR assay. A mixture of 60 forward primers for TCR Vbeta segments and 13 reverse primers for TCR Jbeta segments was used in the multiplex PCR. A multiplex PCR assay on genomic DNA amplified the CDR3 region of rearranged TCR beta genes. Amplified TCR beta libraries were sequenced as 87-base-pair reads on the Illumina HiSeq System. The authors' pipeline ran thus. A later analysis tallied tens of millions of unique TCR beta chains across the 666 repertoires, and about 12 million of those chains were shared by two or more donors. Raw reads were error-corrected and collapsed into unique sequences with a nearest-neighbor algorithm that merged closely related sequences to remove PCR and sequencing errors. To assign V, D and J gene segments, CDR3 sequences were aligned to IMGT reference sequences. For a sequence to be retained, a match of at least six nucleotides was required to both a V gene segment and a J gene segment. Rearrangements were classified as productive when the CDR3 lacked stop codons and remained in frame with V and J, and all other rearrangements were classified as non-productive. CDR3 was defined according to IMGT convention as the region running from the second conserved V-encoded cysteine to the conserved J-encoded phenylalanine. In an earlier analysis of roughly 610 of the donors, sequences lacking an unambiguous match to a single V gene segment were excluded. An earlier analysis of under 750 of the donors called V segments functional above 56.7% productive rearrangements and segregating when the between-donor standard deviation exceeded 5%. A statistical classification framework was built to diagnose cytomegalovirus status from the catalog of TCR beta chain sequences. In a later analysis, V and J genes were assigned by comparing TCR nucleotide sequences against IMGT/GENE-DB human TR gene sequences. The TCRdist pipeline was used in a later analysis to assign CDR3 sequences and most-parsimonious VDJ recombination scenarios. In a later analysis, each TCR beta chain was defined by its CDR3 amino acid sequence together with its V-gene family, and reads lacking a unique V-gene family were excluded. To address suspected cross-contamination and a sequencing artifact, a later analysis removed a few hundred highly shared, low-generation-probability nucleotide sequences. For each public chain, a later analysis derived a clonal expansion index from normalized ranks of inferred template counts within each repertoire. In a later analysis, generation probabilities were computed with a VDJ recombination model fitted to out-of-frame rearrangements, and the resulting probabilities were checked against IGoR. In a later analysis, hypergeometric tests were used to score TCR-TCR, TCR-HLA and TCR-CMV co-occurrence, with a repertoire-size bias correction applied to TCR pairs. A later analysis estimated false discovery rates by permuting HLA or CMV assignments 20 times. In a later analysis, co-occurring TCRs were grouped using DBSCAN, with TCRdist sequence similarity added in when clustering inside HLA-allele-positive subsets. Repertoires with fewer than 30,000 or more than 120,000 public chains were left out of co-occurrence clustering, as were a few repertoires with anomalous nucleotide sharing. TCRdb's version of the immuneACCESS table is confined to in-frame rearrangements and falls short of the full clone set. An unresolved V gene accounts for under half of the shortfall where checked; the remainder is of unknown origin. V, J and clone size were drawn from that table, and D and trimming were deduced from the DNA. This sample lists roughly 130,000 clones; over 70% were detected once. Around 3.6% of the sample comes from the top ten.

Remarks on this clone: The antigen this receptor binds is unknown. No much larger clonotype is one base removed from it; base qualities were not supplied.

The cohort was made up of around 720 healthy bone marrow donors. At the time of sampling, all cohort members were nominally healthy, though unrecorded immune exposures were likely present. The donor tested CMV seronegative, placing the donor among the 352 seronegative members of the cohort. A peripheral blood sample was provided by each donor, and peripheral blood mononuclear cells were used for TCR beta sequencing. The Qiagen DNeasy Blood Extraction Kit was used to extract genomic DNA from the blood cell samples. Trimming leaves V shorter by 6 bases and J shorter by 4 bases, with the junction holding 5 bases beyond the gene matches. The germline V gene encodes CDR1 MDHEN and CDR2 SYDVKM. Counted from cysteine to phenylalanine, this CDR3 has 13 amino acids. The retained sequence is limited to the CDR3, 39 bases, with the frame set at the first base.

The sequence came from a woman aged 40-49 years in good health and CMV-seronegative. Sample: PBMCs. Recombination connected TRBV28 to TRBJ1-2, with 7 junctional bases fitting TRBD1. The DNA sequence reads TGTGCCAGCAGAATACAGGGGATCTATGGCTACACCTTC. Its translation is CASRIQGIYGYTF.